This passage covers 21 T cell receptor beta chains from one sample sequenced in a study of T cell changes during pregnancy in multiple sclerosis. This table comes from immunoSEQ multiplex PCR, and its TCRdb copy is limited to in-frame clones, with some not included. Among about 41,000 clones listed, less than 95% were seen once. The starting material was CD8+ T cells from peripheral blood mononuclear cells, obtained in the first trimester of pregnancy. All receptors derive from a female donor with multiple sclerosis, enrolled in a pregnancy study.

The chain links TRBV30 to TRBJ1-6; 10 bases fit TRBD1. Germline trimming cut 3 bases from V and 1 base from J; bases unmatched to any gene: 12. From germline, CDR1 is GTSNPN and CDR2 SVGIG (reference sequence). CDR3 length: 19 amino acids. In nucleotides, the CDR3 is TGTGCCTGGAGCCCGACAGGGGGCTTCGGCTTGTCCTATAATTCACCCCTCCACTTT. It is translated as CAWSPTGGFGLSYNSPLHF.

This clone was detected a few times. The DNA of the CDR3 is TGTGCCAGCAGCCAAGACAGTGGAGGGGGCGTTGAAAAACTGTTTTTT. It is translated as CASSQDSGGGVEKLFF. This chain uses TRBV4-2 with TRBJ1-4; 7 nucleotides match TRBD1. This CDR3 contains 16 residues. Germline CDR1 LGHNA, CDR2 YNFKEQ. The V segment lost 0 bases and the J segment 7 bases; nucleotides outside the gene matches: 8.

The V gene is TRBV11-2, the J gene TRBJ1-2; 7 bases agree with TRBD1. CDR3 length: 15 amino acids. Trimming at V came to 5 bases and at J to 4 bases, leaving 10 bases not matched to a gene. CDR1 and CDR2 (germline): SGHAT, FQNNGV. CDR3 amino acids: CASSPGQNFLYGYTF. The CDR3 nucleotides are TGTGCCAGCAGCCCGGGACAGAATTTTCTCTATGGCTACACCTTC.

The chain joins TRBV19 to TRBJ1-5; D is ambiguous. The V and J ends lost 3 bases and 6 bases respectively, with 15 bases between them. The CDR3 consists of 15 residues. Germline CDR1 reads LNHDA; CDR2 reads SQIVND (reference sequence). In DNA form, the CDR3 reads TGTGCCAGTAGTATCCGAGGAGAACGGGGTCAGCCCCAGCATTTT. It translates to CASSIRGERGQPQHF.

This chain connects TRBV29-1 to TRBJ1-6; D gene unclear. Trimming removed 1 base at V and 0 bases at J, with 7 bases between. The CDR3 spans 15 residues. Germline CDR1 and CDR2: SQVTM and ANQGSEA. The CDR3 loop is CSVEGRSSYNSPLHF. In DNA, the CDR3 is TGCAGCGTTGAAGGGCGGAGCTCCTATAATTCACCCCTCCACTTT. The full variable domain, completed using reference TRBV29-1 and TRBJ1-6, is SAVISQKPSRDICQRGTSLTIQCQVDSQVTMMFWYRQQPGQSLTLIATANQGSEATYESGFVIDKFPISRPNLTFSTLTVSNMSPEDSSIYLCSVEGRSSYNSPLHFGNGTRLTVT.

This chain's CDR3 is CASSEPSTSGRAWKYF. CDR3 DNA: TGTGCCAGCAGTGAACCGTCGACTAGCGGGAGGGCTTGGAAGTACTTC. This chain uses TRBV6-1 with TRBJ2-7; 14 positions match TRBD2. The germline gives CDR1 MNHNS, CDR2 SASEGT. The V gene end was trimmed by 2 bases and the J gene end by 11 bases; junction bases not matched to a gene: 11. This CDR3 has 16 residues.

The genes are TRBV4-1 and TRBJ2-7; 7 bases align to TRBD1. This CDR3 region has 14 residues. Germline CDR1 and CDR2: MGHRA and YSYEKL. Trimming cost V 4 bases and J 6 bases; bases outside gene matches: 9. The CDR3 DNA follows: TGCGCCAGCAGCCCCGGACAGGAACATGGCGAGCAGTACTTC. Protein product: CASSPGQEHGEQYF.

This chain joins TRBV27 and TRBJ2-1; 8 bases map to TRBD1. CDR1 and CDR2 from the germline V gene are MNHEY and SMNVEV (reference sequence). This CDR3 has 15 residues. Trimming cost V 2 bases and J 12 bases; bases outside gene matches: 12. CDR3 nucleotide sequence: TGTGCCAGCAGTTTACTGTCAGGGGGCGAGAGCGGGCAGTTCTTC. Encoded protein: CASSLLSGGESGQFF.

This sequence joins TRBV10-1 and TRBJ2-1; TRBD2 matches 7 bases. Germline CDR1 is WNHNN and CDR2 is SYGVQD (reference sequence). The CDR3 consists of 16 residues. The V segment lost 0 bases and the J segment 5 bases; nucleotides outside the gene matches: 7. The CDR3 loop reads CASSESRPSGNNEQFF. The DNA of the CDR3 is TGCGCCAGCAGTGAGTCGAGGCCTAGCGGCAACAATGAGCAGTTCTTC.

By share, this clone ranks as medium-sized. The rearrangement links TRBV19 to TRBJ2-1; TRBD2 aligns across 13 bases. Germline-derived CDR1 and CDR2 are LNHDA and SQIVND (reference sequence). There are 14 residues in the CDR3. V dropped 9 bases and J dropped 4; count of bases not matched to a gene: 3. In DNA, the CDR3 is TGTGCCAGCTCGGGACTAGCGGGGTACAATGAGCAGTTCTTC. It encodes CASSGLAGYNEQFF.

The genes are TRBV5-6 and TRBJ2-3; 9 bases match TRBD2. Trimming took 3 bases from V and 2 from J; bases not matched to a gene: 7. There are 16 residues in the CDR3. Germline V CDR1 and CDR2: SGHDT, YYEEEE. The CDR3 coding sequence is TGTGCCAGCAGCTGGATGACTAGCGGATACACAGATACGCAGTATTTT. This sequence encodes CASSWMTSGYTDTQYF.

This clone was observed once. The V and J genes are TRBV19 and TRBJ2-7, with 8 positions matching TRBD2. The junction had 13 bases not matched to a gene; V was cut back by 3 bases and J by 6 bases. The length of the CDR3 is 16 residues. Per the germline V gene, CDR1 is LNHDA and CDR2 is SQIVND (reference sequence). CDR3 DNA sequence: TGTGCCAGTAGTATCTCCCCTTCCGGGGGGGCCGGCGAGCAGTACTTC. Encoded protein: CASSISPSGGAGEQYF.

The chain uses TRBV29-1 and TRBJ1-2; D not resolved. V lost 6 bases to trimming and J lost 1 base, with 18 bases between them. Germline V lookup: CDR1 SQVTM, CDR2 ANQGSEA. The CDR3 consists of 15 residues. Here the CDR3 DNA reads TGCAGCGTAGTACAGTTAAGGCCCCTTAACTATGGCTACACCTTC. Its translation: CSVVQLRPLNYGYTF.

A few counts support this clone. V gene TRBV29-1 combines with J gene TRBJ2-7; 8 bases agree with TRBD1. Germline V gives CDR1 SQVTM, CDR2 ANQGSEA. This CDR3 comprises 13 residues. The junction had 10 bases not matched to a gene; V was cut back by 6 bases and J by 6 bases. CDR3 residues: CSVRTGSLAEQYF. The CDR3 DNA reads TGCAGCGTGAGGACAGGGTCGCTCGCCGAGCAGTACTTC.

This clone is labeled medium-sized. J is TRBJ1-3 and V is TRBV5-5; TRBD1 is a possible D gene (6 bases). V was trimmed by 4 bases and J by 0 bases, leaving 14 bases between them. The length of the CDR3 is 16 residues. The germline CDR1 and CDR2 sequences are SGHKS and YYEKEE (reference sequence). The CDR3 here is CASSAQGPSSGNTIYF. The CDR3, as DNA: TGTGCCAGCAGCGCACAGGGACCTTCCTCTGGAAACACCATATATTTT.

This clone appeared a single time. The J gene is TRBJ2-7, the V gene TRBV14; D ambiguous. Trimming removed 4 bases at V and 3 bases at J, with 10 bases between. This CDR3 is built from 13 residues. Germline lookup yields CDR1 SGHDN and CDR2 FVKESK. In DNA form, the CDR3 reads TGTGCCAGCAGCCCCACTTCCTTCTACGAGCAGTACTTC. Translation: CASSPTSFYEQYF.

V usage is TRBV6-1 and J usage is TRBJ2-2; D possibly corresponds to TRBD1 (5 bases). This CDR3 is built from 12 residues. The V and J ends lost 8 bases and 6 bases respectively, with 10 bases between them. Germline V CDR1 and CDR2: MNHNS, SASEGT. Written as DNA, the CDR3 is TGTGCCAGCCGGCAGGGTGCCGGGGAGCTGTTTTTT. Translated: CASRQGAGELFF.

V and J are TRBV19 and TRBJ2-1; 11 bases map to TRBD2. Per the germline V gene, CDR1 is LNHDA and CDR2 is SQIVND (reference sequence). The CDR3 contains 13 residues. Trimming at V came to 8 bases and at J to 10 bases, leaving 7 bases not matched to a gene. Written as DNA, the CDR3 is TGTGCCAGTTGCACTAGCGGGAGTATGGAGCAGTTCTTC. As protein: CASCTSGSMEQFF.

The J gene is TRBJ2-1, the V gene TRBV30, with unresolved D. Germline V gene lookup returns CDR1 GTSNPN and CDR2 SVGIG (reference sequence). V was clipped by 0 bases and J by 7 bases, with 7 bases between them. The CDR3 covers 12 residues. This CDR3 is CAWSVTLNEQFF. The CDR3, as DNA: TGTGCCTGGAGTGTAACCCTAAATGAGCAGTTCTTC.

The chain joins TRBV27 to TRBJ2-3; tentative D call: TRBD1 (6 bases). V lost 4 bases and J 4 bases, leaving 18 bases between the germline ends. Germline lookup yields CDR1 MNHEY and CDR2 SMNVEV (reference sequence). The CDR3 is 16 amino acids. CDR3 coding DNA: TGTGCCAGCAGTTCACACAGGGAGTGGGGCGCAGATACGCAGTATTTT. This gives the protein CASSSHREWGADTQYF.

This chain uses TRBV5-5 with TRBJ1-2; TRBD1 is a possible D gene (6 bases). Trimming removed 1 base at V and 4 bases at J, with 20 bases between. The CDR3 extends over 17 amino acids. Germline V gene sequence: CDR1 SGHKS, CDR2 YYEKEE (reference sequence). The CDR3 nucleotides read TGTGCCAGCAGCTTGAGGGGGTCCCCGGGGTCCGGCTATGGCTACACCTTC. Translation: CASSLRGSPGSGYGYTF. The variable domain in full, with the rest retrieved from reference TRBV5-5 and TRBJ1-2, is DAGVTQSPTHLIKTRGQQVTLRCSPISGHKSVSWYQQVLGQGPQFIFQYYEKEERGRGNFPDRFSARQFPNYSSELNVNALLLGDSALYLCASSLRGSPGSGYGYTFGSGTRLTVV.